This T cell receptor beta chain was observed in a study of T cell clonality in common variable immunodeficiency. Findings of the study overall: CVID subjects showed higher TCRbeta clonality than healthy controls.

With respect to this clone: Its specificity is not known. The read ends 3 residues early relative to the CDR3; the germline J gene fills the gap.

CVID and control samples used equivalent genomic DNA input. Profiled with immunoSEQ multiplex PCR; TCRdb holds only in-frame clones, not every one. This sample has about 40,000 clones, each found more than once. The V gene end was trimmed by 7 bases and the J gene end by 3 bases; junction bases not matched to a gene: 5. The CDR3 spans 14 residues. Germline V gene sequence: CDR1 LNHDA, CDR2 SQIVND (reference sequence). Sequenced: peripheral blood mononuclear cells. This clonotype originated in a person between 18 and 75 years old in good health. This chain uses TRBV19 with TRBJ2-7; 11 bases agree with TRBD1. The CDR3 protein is CASTGGTGGYEQYF. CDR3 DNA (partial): TGTGCCAGTACCGGAGGGACAGGGGGCTACGAG.